The T cell receptor beta chain under discussion was sequenced for a study of CD8+ T cells in alopecia areata. Overall study context: Treated patients were given oral tofacitinib, which was dosed at 5 to 10 mg twice daily. It was 6 to 18 months of tofacitinib, and then there were 6 months off drug.

V gave up 6 bases and J gave up 11 bases, with 19 bases separating them. CDR3 length: 14 residues. Germline CDR1 and CDR2: MNHEY and SMNVEV (reference sequence). Following extraction, RNA underwent reverse transcription to cDNA, which served as the sequencing template. Data came from immunoSEQ multiplex PCR; TCRdb stores just in-frame clones and leaves some out. Among 150,000 to 200,000 clones listed, about 72% were seen once. The V gene is TRBV27, the J gene TRBJ1-4; D call uncertain. The origin of this receptor is a human donor with alopecia areata. The source material was CD8+ T cells sorted from blood, sampled at week 0. Here the CDR3 reads CASSPRGSVEKLFF. CDR3 nucleotides: TGTGCCAGCAGCCCCCGAGGGTCCGTCGAGAAACTGTTTTTT. Together with reference TRBV27 and TRBJ1-4, the CDR3 gives the full variable domain: EAQVTQNPRYLITVTGKKLTVTCSQNMNHEYMSWYRQDPGLGLRQIYYSMNVEVTDKGDVPEGYKVSRKEKRNFPLILESPSPNQTSLYFCASSPRGSVEKLFFGSGTQLSVL.